One T cell receptor beta chain is described in this entry. This clonotype was detected many times. This receptor's antigen is unknown. Qualities for individual bases were not recorded, and no much larger clone is one base off. V loses 6 bases of germline sequence and J loses 5 bases, and the interval between the two ends is 19 bases. Counted from cysteine to phenylalanine, this CDR3 has 14 amino acids. Kept here is only the CDR3 DNA, which spans 42 bases and is read in frame from base 1. CDR1 DFQATT and CDR2 SNEGSKA are derived from the germline V gene (reference sequence). TCR cDNA was synthesized by 5'RACE template switching, which introduced a universal primer site and unique molecular identifiers. Priming for cDNA synthesis came from both the TCR alpha and TCR beta constant segments. Library amplification involved two PCR steps, and the second step added sample barcodes and sequencing adapters. Libraries were sequenced on Illumina HiSeq 2500 (2x100 bp) or NovaSeq (2x150 bp). As for how the authors treated the data: MIGEC handled demultiplexing of reads and collapsing into UMI consensus sequences, while MiXCR performed V(D)J alignment. Using edgeR on replicate PBMC samples, clonotypes were called vaccine-responding if FDR was below 0.01 and the log2 fold change was above 5 up to day 15. Each bulk clonotype was labeled CD4 or CD8 based on which sequenced repertoire, CD4 or CD8, contained the clonotype at higher abundance. Using fastp trimming at Q25 and MiXCR clonotype assembly, TCRdb reanalyzed the public sequencing data and kept in-frame beta chains. Rows with a matching CDR3 protein are joined into one entry that keeps the most common DNA and genes. The V and J calls here are based on TCRdb, not the publication. This sample lists hundreds of thousands of distinct CDR3 sequences; roughly 13% were detected once. The ten largest account for around 15% of the sample.

These data belong to a study of T cells after yellow fever vaccination (dated by TCRdb to the late 2010s). Notes on the research overall: Libraries from fractions with low cell numbers were prepared with the SMART-Seq v4 Ultra Low Input RNA kit. Bulk TCR alpha and beta repertoires were sequenced longitudinally to track T-cell clones before and after primary and booster YFV17D yellow fever vaccination. The cohort comprised two healthy male donors, one aged 18 to 29 and one aged 30 to 40 years. Blood samples were taken at several timepoints before and after primary and secondary immunization, and bulk PBMC replicates and cell subsets were isolated.

Reading the label with the study, this specimen's treatment or condition is: live attenuated yellow fever vaccine strain. At every blood-draw timepoint, two biological replicates of bulk PBMCs were collected. PBMCs were isolated from peripheral blood using a standard Ficoll-Paque protocol. TriZol was used to extract RNA from bulk PBMCs, CD4 and CD8 fractions, and dextramer-positive and dextramer-negative fractions. Study-wide findings and limitations: After the booster, most clones that had expanded after primary vaccination were detected again (over 95% of CD4 and more than 85% of CD8), suggesting broad maintenance of memory. A small share of clonotypes occurred in both CD4 and CD8 compartments, likely arising from convergent recombination. Compared with the primary T-cell response, the secondary T-cell response was weaker but faster, peaking on day 5 rather than day 15. Because abundant contaminating clonotypes from the bulk population could be contained in FACS-sorted repertoires, computational filtering was required. Because only a couple of donors were included in the study, the extent to which the findings can be generalized is limited.

The chain links TRBV20-1 with TRBJ1-1, and possibly TRBD1, on 6 matching bases. The specimen comprised PBMCs, sampled on the day of the yellow fever booster vaccination. The source of this sequence is a man aged 30 to 39 who received the YFV17D yellow fever vaccine. The nucleotides read TGCAGTGCCCATAGGAGGGGGGCTCGAACTGAAGCTTTCTTT. It encodes CSAHRRGARTEAFF.